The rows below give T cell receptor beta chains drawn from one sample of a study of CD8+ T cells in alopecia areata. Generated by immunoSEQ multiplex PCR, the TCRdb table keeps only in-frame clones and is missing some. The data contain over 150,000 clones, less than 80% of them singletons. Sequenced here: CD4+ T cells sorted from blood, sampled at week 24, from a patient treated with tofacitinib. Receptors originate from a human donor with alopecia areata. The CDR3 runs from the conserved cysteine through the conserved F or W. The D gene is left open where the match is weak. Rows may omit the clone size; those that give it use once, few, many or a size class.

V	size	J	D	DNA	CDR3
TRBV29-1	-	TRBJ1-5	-	TGCAGCGCTGCCCAACCAAATCAGCCCCAGCATTTT	CSAAQPNQPQHF
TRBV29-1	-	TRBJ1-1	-	TGCAGCGTTGAAAAGGGGGGGTTCACTGAAGCTTTCTTT	CSVEKGGFTEAFF
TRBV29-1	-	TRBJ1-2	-	TGCAGCGAATCAAGCCGGGACACATCTTATGGCTACACCTTC	CSESSRDTSYGYTF
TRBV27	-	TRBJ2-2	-	TGTGCCAGCACCTTTTTGGTAACAGGACATACCGGGGAGCTGTTTTTT	CASTFLVTGHTGELFF
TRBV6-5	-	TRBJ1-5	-	TGTGCCAGCAGTTACTCGCGTTCTGGGGGCCAGCCCCAGCATTTT	CASSYSRSGGQPQHF
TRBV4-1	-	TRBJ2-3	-	TGCGCCAGCAGCCAAGATATCGGCGGGGCAGATACGCAGTATTTT	CASSQDIGGADTQYF
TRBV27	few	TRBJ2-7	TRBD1	TGTGCCAGCAGTTTCTGGGACAGGGTCTCCTACGAGCAGTACTTC	CASSFWDRVSYEQYF
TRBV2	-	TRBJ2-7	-	TGTGCCAGCAGTGAAGCCCCCGGGGCTACCCCCTCTGAGCAGTACTTC	CASSEAPGATPSEQYF
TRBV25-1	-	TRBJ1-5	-	TGTGCCAGCAGTGCAGCGGGGGGCAATCAGCCCCAGCATTTT	CASSAAGGNQPQHF
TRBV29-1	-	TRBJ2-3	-	TGCAGCGTTGAGGGGGCAGATACGCAGTATTTT	CSVEGADTQYF
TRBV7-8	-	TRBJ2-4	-	TGTGCCAGCAGCTCCCACAGGGATGGAGCCAAAAACATTCAGTACTTC	CASSSHRDGAKNIQYF
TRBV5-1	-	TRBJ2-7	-	TGCGCCAGCAGCTTGACATCGGGAAGCTACGAGCAGTACTTC	CASSLTSGSYEQYF
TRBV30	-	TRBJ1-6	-	TGTGCCTGGAGTCGGGGTTCACCCCTCCACTTT	CAWSRGSPLHF
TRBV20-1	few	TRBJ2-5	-	TGCAGTGCTAGAGATGCGGAGACCCAGTACTTC	CSARDAETQYF
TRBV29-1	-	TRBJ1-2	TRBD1	TGCAGCGGACAGGGAGCATATGGCTACACCTTC	CSGQGAYGYTF
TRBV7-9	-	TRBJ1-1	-	TGTGCCAGCAGTCCTCGACAGATTGAAGCTTTCTTT	CASSPRQIEAFF
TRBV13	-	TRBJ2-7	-	TGTGCCAGCAGCTCCACGGAAAGCTCCTACGAGCAGTACTTC	CASSSTESSYEQYF
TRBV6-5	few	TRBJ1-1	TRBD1	TGTGCCAGCAGTCCCGGGACAGTACTCACTGAAGCTTTCTTT	CASSPGTVLTEAFF
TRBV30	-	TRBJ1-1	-	TGTGCCTGGAGGGCCCAGGGGTGGAACACTGAAGCTTTCTTT	CAWRAQGWNTEAFF
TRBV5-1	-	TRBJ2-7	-	TGCGCCAGCAGCTACTCCTCGGGACACAGATACGAGCAGTACTTC	CASSYSSGHRYEQYF
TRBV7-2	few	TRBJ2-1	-	TGTGCCAGCAGCTTGGGCCCTACGCCTTACAATGAGCAGTTCTTC	CASSLGPTPYNEQFF
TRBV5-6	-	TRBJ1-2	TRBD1	TGTGCCAGCAGCTCGAGAGAGGGACAGACGAGCTATGGCTACACCTTC	CASSSREGQTSYGYTF
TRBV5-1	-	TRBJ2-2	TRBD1	TGCGCCAGCAGCCGTGACAGGGCAGGCGGGGAGCTGTTTTTT	CASSRDRAGGELFF
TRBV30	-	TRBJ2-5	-	TGTGCCTGGAGTGTACGAGGGCTCGGAGAGACCCAGTACTTC	CAWSVRGLGETQYF
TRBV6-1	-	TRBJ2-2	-	TGTGCCAGCAGTGAAAGGAGGGTCGGGAACACCGGGGAGCTGTTTTTT	CASSERRVGNTGELFF
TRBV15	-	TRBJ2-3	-	TGTGCCACCAGCAGAGGGACTGGCACAGATACGCAGTATTTT	CATSRGTGTDTQYF
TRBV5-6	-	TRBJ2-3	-	TGTGCCAGCAGCTCCTCGGTCGTATCCACAGATACGCAGTATTTT	CASSSSVVSTDTQYF
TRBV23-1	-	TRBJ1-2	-	TGCGCCAGCAGTCAGTCAGACCATGGCTACACCTTC	CASSQSDHGYTF
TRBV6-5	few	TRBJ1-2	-	TGTGCCAGCAGTCCCCTCGGTGAACTACTGGATGGCTACACCTTC	CASSPLGELLDGYTF
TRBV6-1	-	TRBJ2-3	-	TGTGCCAGCAGTGAAGCGAAAAGAGATACGCAGTATTTT	CASSEAKRDTQYF
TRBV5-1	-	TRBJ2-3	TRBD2	TGCGCCAGCAGCTCGGGGGGTAAAACAGATACGCAGTATTTT	CASSSGGKTDTQYF
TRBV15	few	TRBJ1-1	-	TGTGCCACCAGCAGCCCGTACCGTACGAAGAACACTGAAGCTTTCTTT	CATSSPYRTKNTEAFF
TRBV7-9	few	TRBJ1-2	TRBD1	TGTGCCAGCAGCTTAGTAGGACAGGGGGTTTCCGGCAACTATGGCTACACCTTC	CASSLVGQGVSGNYGYTF
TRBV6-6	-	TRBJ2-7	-	TGTGCCAACAGACACTCCTACGAGCAGTACTTC	CANRHSYEQYF
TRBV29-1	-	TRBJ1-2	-	TGCAGCGTTGAAAGGGGACAACTGCATGGCTACACCTTC	CSVERGQLHGYTF
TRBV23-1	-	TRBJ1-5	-	TGCGCCAGCAGTCAAACCCTACAGCAGAATCAGCCCCAGCATTTT	CASSQTLQQNQPQHF
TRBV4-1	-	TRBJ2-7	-	TGCGCCAGCAGCCAAGATCTGGGGAGGGAGCAGTACTTC	CASSQDLGREQYF
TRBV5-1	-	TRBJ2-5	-	TGCGCCAGCAGCCCCAGCCCGGAGACCCAGTACTTC	CASSPSPETQYF
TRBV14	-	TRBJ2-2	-	TGTGCCAGCAGCCAAGGGCTAGCTGGGGAGCTGTTTTTT	CASSQGLAGELFF
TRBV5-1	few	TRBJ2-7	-	TGCGCCAGCAGCTTGGAGCACGAGCAGTACTTC	CASSLEHEQYF
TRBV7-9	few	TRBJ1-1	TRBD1	TGTGCCAGCAGCCCCGGACAGGGGAACACTGAAGCTTTCTTT	CASSPGQGNTEAFF
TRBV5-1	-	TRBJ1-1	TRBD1	TGCGCCAGCAGCCCGAGTCGTGGTACAGGGGGCCATCGGACTGAAGCTTTCTTT	CASSPSRGTGGHRTEAFF
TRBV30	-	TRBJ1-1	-	TGTGCCTGGCGGAGGTCCGGGGCGAACACTGAAGCTTTCTTT	CAWRRSGANTEAFF
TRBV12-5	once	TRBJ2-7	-	TGTGCTAGTTCCGTCTCCTACGAGCAGTACTTC	CASSVSYEQYF
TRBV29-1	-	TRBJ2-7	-	TGCAGCGTTGCCCCCTCGGGGGGCAAGCAGTACTTC	CSVAPSGGKQYF
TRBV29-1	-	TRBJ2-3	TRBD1	TGCAGCGGAACACAGGGGGCGAGGGCAGATACGCAGTATTTT	CSGTQGARADTQYF
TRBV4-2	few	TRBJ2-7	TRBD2	TGTGCCAGCAGCCAGGACTCCGGGACTAGGTACTACGAGCAGTACTTC	CASSQDSGTRYYEQYF
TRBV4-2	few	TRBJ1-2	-	TGTGCCAGCAGCCAAGAAACTGGGGCCTATGGCTACACCTTC	CASSQETGAYGYTF
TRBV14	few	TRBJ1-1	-	TGTGCCAGCAGCCATCCCGGGGTGGGTATGAACACTGAAGCTTTCTTT	CASSHPGVGMNTEAFF
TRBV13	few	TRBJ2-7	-	TGTGCCAGCAGCTTATCTCCTACCTACGAGCAGTACTTC	CASSLSPTYEQYF
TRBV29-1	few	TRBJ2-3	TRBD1	TGCAGCGTTGAAGCCGAACGGACAGGGCGAACAGATACGCAGTATTTT	CSVEAERTGRTDTQYF
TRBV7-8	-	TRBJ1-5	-	TGTGCCAGCAGCTTACGGCCTGGGGGGGAAGGTGTTCAGCCCCAGCATTTT	CASSLRPGGEGVQPQHF
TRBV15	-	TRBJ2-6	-	TGTGCCACCAGCAGAGATATCCAGGGCTCTGGGGCCAACGTCCTGACTTTC	CATSRDIQGSGANVLTF
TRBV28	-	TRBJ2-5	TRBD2	TGTGCCAGCAGTTTAGGCGGGGGTTTCCAAGAGACCCAGTACTTC	CASSLGGGFQETQYF